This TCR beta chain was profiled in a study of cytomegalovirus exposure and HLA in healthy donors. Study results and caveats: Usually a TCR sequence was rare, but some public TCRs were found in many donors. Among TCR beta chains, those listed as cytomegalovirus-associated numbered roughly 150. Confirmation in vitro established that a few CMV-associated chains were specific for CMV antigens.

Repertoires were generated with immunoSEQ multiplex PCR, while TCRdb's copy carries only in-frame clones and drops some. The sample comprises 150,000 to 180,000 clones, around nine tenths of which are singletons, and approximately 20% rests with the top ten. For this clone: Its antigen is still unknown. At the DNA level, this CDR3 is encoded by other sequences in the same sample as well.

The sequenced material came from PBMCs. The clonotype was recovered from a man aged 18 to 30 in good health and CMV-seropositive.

CDR3 residues: CASSVGGSNQPQHF. CDR3 in DNA: TGTGCCAGCAGCGTAGGTGGCAGCAATCAGCCCCAGCATTTT. V is TRBV9 and J is TRBJ1-5, with D uncertain. Germline lookup yields CDR1 SGDLS and CDR2 YYNGEE. The V end lost 0 bases, the J end lost 1 base, and 5 bases lay between the germline ends. This CDR3 region has 14 residues. Using reference TRBV9 and TRBJ1-5 for the parts outside the CDR3, the full variable domain is DSGVTQTPKHLITATGQRVTLRCSPRSGDLSVYWYQQSLDQGLQFLIQYYNGEERAKGNILERFSAQQFPDLHSELNLSSLELGDSALYFCASSVGGSNQPQHFGDGTRLSIL.